Listed below are T cell receptor beta chains from one sample, sequenced in a study of blood T cell repertoires in COVID-19. Assay: immunoSEQ multiplex PCR; the TCRdb copy retains only in-frame clones and omits some. The sample lists around 370,000 clones; around 91% were seen once. Sequencing was performed on peripheral blood. These receptors all stem from a man aged 18 to 29 with active or convalescent COVID-19. Each CDR3 is given with its conserved first and last residue. A D gene is named only where the DNA matches it firmly. Expanded clones get a size class; other rows say once, few or many, or leave the size out.

>TRBJ2-3|TRBV4-2|TRBD2|.
CASSQDRERGSQDTQYF
TGTGCCAGCAGCCAAGATAGGGAGCGGGGGTCTCAAGATACGCAGTATTTT
>TRBJ2-3|TRBV7-9|.|.
CASSPRLVATDTQYF
TGTGCCAGCAGCCCCAGACTAGTAGCTACAGATACGCAGTATTTT
>TRBJ2-3|TRBV7-6|.|.
CASSLGRQTSTDTQYF
TGTGCCAGCAGCTTAGGGAGACAGACTAGCACAGATACGCAGTATTTT
>TRBJ2-7|TRBV19|TRBD1|.
CASTLRGDRVFDEQYF
TGTGCCAGTACCCTGCGAGGGGACAGGGTATTTGACGAGCAGTACTTC
>TRBJ1-1|TRBV21-1|.|.
CASSTADRGQETMNTEAFF
TGTGCCAGCAGCACCGCGGACCGGGGACAGGAGACCATGAACACTGAAGCTTTCTTT
>TRBJ2-2|TRBV7-2|TRBD1|.
CASSHVRGIFTGELFF
TGTGCCAGCAGCCATGTCAGGGGGATATTCACCGGGGAGCTGTTTTTT
>TRBJ2-7|TRBV10-3|TRBD1|.
CAISIDRDSYEQYF
TGTGCCATCAGCATCGACAGGGATTCCTACGAGCAGTACTTC
>TRBJ1-1|TRBV5-1|.|.
CASSLLPRENTEAFF
TGCGCCAGCAGCTTGCTGCCCAGGGAGAACACTGAAGCTTTCTTT
>TRBJ2-7|TRBV27|.|.
CASRSPGRAYEQYF
TGTGCCAGCAGGTCACCAGGCAGGGCCTACGAGCAGTACTTC
>TRBJ2-7|TRBV6-6|.|.
CASSRGRGYEQYF
TGTGCCAGCAGTAGGGGGAGGGGTTACGAGCAGTACTTC
>TRBJ1-1|TRBV2|TRBD1|.
CASVGNPDRDTEAFF
TGTGCCAGCGTGGGAAACCCCGACAGGGACACTGAAGCTTTCTTT
>TRBJ2-7|TRBV19|.|once
CASSIASRAGQYEQYF
TGTGCCAGTAGTATTGCCTCCAGGGCGGGGCAATACGAGCAGTACTTC
>TRBJ2-3|TRBV3-1/TRBV3-2|.|once
CASSQVWQGFTDTQYF
TGTGCCAGCAGCCAAGTTTGGCAGGGATTCACAGATACGCAGTATTTT
>TRBJ1-2|TRBV4-3|TRBD1|.
CASSPRQGDYGYTF
TGCGCCAGCAGCCCCAGACAGGGGGACTATGGCTACACCTTC
>TRBJ1-6|TRBV28|TRBD1|once
CASSLRTGVYSPLHF
TGTGCCAGCAGTTTACGGACAGGGGTCTATTCACCCCTCCACTTT
>TRBJ2-3|TRBV7-2|TRBD2|.
CASSLASLAGLRGTDTQYF
TGTGCCAGCAGCTTGGCCTCACTAGCGGGATTGAGGGGCACAGATACGCAGTATTTT
>TRBJ1-2|TRBV12-3/TRBV12-4|.|.
CASTWEGNYGYTF
TGTGCCAGCACCTGGGAGGGAAACTATGGCTACACCTTC
>TRBJ2-3|TRBV3-1/TRBV3-2|.|.
CASSQEQGPSTDTQYF
TGTGCCAGCAGCCAAGAACAGGGACCAAGCACAGATACGCAGTATTTT
>TRBJ1-2|TRBV20-1|.|.
CSASKAGVMRGYTF
TGCAGTGCTAGTAAGGCAGGGGTAATGAGGGGCTACACCTTC
>TRBJ2-1|TRBV9|.|.
CASSVRLVNNEQFF
TGTGCCAGCAGCGTTCGACTAGTTAACAATGAGCAGTTCTTC
>TRBJ1-2|TRBV6-5|.|.
CASRTANYGYTF
TGTGCCAGCAGGACAGCTAACTATGGCTACACCTTC
>TRBJ1-2|TRBV27|.|.
CASSSQGGYGYTF
TGTGCCAGCAGTTCACAGGGCGGCTATGGCTACACCTTC
>TRBJ1-1|TRBV27|.|once
CASSLSIGEGTEAFF
TGTGCCAGCAGTTTATCGATCGGGGAGGGCACTGAAGCTTTCTTT
>TRBJ2-3|TRBV5-1|.|.
CASSLADYPSTDTQYF
TGCGCCAGCAGCTTGGCGGACTACCCTAGCACAGATACGCAGTATTTT
>TRBJ2-1|TRBV9|.|.
CASSVGTEQFF
TGTGCCAGCAGCGTCGGGACAGAGCAGTTCTTC
>TRBJ2-5|TRBV29-1|TRBD1|.
CSVVQGSETQYF
TGCAGCGTAGTACAGGGGTCGGAGACCCAGTACTTC
>TRBJ2-1|TRBV11-3|.|.
CASSPGVEGRGEQFF
TGTGCCAGCAGCCCCGGGGTTGAGGGGCGGGGTGAGCAGTTCTTC
>TRBJ2-5|TRBV12-3/TRBV12-4|.|once
CASSRERGTQYF
TGTGCCAGCAGCAGAGAAAGAGGGACCCAGTACTTC
>TRBJ1-2|TRBV7-9|TRBD1|.
CASSFYVDREDGYTF
TGTGCCAGCAGCTTCTACGTCGACAGGGAAGATGGCTACACCTTC
>TRBJ1-5|TRBV4-1|.|once
CASSQDQAPSKYSNQPQHF
TGCGCCAGCAGCCAAGATCAGGCCCCATCAAAATATAGCAATCAGCCCCAGCATTTT
>TRBJ1-6|TRBV5-1|.|few
CASSLKQATAAGPLHF
TGCGCCAGCAGCTTAAAACAGGCAACGGCAGCGGGACCCCTCCACTTT
>TRBJ1-3|TRBV25-1|.|.
CASGLAGNTIYF
TGTGCCAGCGGCCTGGCTGGAAACACCATATATTTT
>TRBJ2-7|TRBV6-5|.|few
CASSYGGLARDEQYF
TGTGCCAGCAGTTACGGAGGGTTGGCCAGGGACGAGCAGTACTTC
>TRBJ1-5|TRBV23-1|.|.
CASSQSCGGRSNQPQHF
TGCGCCAGCAGTCAATCGTGCGGGGGCAGGAGCAATCAGCCCCAGCATTTT
>TRBJ1-5|TRBV27|.|.
CASSPLSGIARNQPQHF
TGTGCCAGCAGCCCCCTCTCAGGGATAGCAAGGAATCAGCCCCAGCATTTT
>TRBJ1-2|TRBV12-3/TRBV12-4|.|.
CASSLNGALVF
TGTGCCAGCAGTTTGAATGGGGCTCTGGTATTC
>TRBJ1-1|TRBV28|.|.
CASSEQGLLEEAFF
TGTGCCAGCAGTGAACAGGGTCTCCTAGAGGAAGCTTTCTTT
>TRBJ2-2|TRBV11-2|.|.
CASSFGRANTGELFF
TGTGCCAGCAGCTTTGGCAGGGCGAACACCGGGGAGCTGTTTTTT
>TRBJ2-3|TRBV18|.|.
CASSPIGGGTDTQYF
TGTGCCAGCTCACCAATTGGGGGCGGCACAGATACGCAGTATTTT
>TRBJ2-5|TRBV18|.|.
CASSLQGGETQYF
TGTGCCAGCTCATTACAGGGAGGGGAGACCCAGTACTTC
>TRBJ2-5|TRBV20-1|.|once
CSARETQYF
TGCAGTGCCCGGGAGACCCAGTACTTC